Listed below are T cell receptor beta chains from one sample, sequenced in a study of blood T cells in healthy people across ages. MiXCR was run by TCRdb on the 5' RACE reads, yielding one entry per CDR3 protein. The sample carries around 1.5 million distinct CDR3 sequences, roughly 60% recorded once. The material sequenced was blood. These receptors all come from a man aged 18 to 29 in good health. The CDR3 runs from the conserved cysteine through the conserved F or W. The order of the fields is CDR3 protein, CDR3 DNA, J gene, D gene, V gene, CDR3 length, clone size. D genes are given only for firm matches. Rows give clone size only sometimes, using once, few, many, or a class for an expanded clone.

CDR3 protein: CSVEDPFREGETQYF
CDR3 DNA: TGCAGCGTTGAAGACCCATTCAGGGAGGGAGAGACCCAGTACTTC
J gene: TRBJ2-5
D gene: TRBD2
V gene: TRBV29-1
CDR3 length: 15
clone size: few

CDR3 protein: CSVGRLGSADTQYF
CDR3 DNA: TGCAGCGTTGGAAGGCTGGGGTCCGCAGATACGCAGTATTTT
J gene: TRBJ2-3
D gene: -
V gene: TRBV29-1
CDR3 length: 14
clone size: -

CDR3 protein: CASSPRGSGETQYF
CDR3 DNA: TGTGCCAGCAGTCCGAGGGGGTCGGGAGAGACCCAGTACTTC
J gene: TRBJ2-5
D gene: -
V gene: TRBV12-3/TRBV12-4
CDR3 length: 14
clone size: many

CDR3 protein: CSVDPGPSTPGNTIYF
CDR3 DNA: TGCAGCGTCGACCCGGGGCCTTCAACTCCTGGAAACACCATATATTTT
J gene: TRBJ1-3
D gene: -
V gene: TRBV29-1
CDR3 length: 16
clone size: -

CDR3 protein: CASSLGRPGRYTF
CDR3 DNA: TGTGCCAGCAGCTTGGGACGGCCAGGACGCTACACCTTC
J gene: TRBJ1-2
D gene: -
V gene: TRBV13
CDR3 length: 13
clone size: few

CDR3 protein: CASSPHGPYYEQYF
CDR3 DNA: TGTGCCAGCAGCCCACACGGGCCCTATTACGAGCAGTACTTC
J gene: TRBJ2-7
D gene: -
V gene: TRBV25-1
CDR3 length: 14
clone size: -

CDR3 protein: CASSGRQGPYEQYF
CDR3 DNA: TGTGCCAGCAGTGGAAGACAGGGACCCTACGAGCAGTACTTC
J gene: TRBJ2-7
D gene: TRBD1
V gene: TRBV27
CDR3 length: 14
clone size: few

CDR3 protein: CASSPDRGMRDNQPQHF
CDR3 DNA: TGTGCCAGCAGCCCGGACAGGGGAATGAGGGACAATCAGCCCCAGCATTTT
J gene: TRBJ1-5
D gene: TRBD1
V gene: TRBV7-9
CDR3 length: 17
clone size: -

CDR3 protein: CASSLSPPGSSYEQYF
CDR3 DNA: TGTGCCAGCAGTTTATCTCCCCCAGGGAGCTCCTACGAGCAGTACTTC
J gene: TRBJ2-7
D gene: -
V gene: TRBV28
CDR3 length: 16
clone size: -

CDR3 protein: CASSLDGLAGGETQYF
CDR3 DNA: TGTGCCAGCAGCTTAGACGGACTAGCGGGAGGGGAGACCCAGTACTTC
J gene: TRBJ2-5
D gene: TRBD2
V gene: TRBV11-2
CDR3 length: 16
clone size: -

CDR3 protein: CSARTARGTEAFF
CDR3 DNA: TGCAGCGCGAGGACAGCCCGGGGCACTGAAGCTTTCTTT
J gene: TRBJ1-1
D gene: -
V gene: TRBV29-1
CDR3 length: 13
clone size: few

CDR3 protein: CASSIPGTGVEQYF
CDR3 DNA: TGTGCCAGCAGTATACCCGGGACAGGGGTCGAGCAGTACTTC
J gene: TRBJ2-7
D gene: TRBD1
V gene: TRBV28
CDR3 length: 14
clone size: -

CDR3 protein: CASSDGHRVGETQYF
CDR3 DNA: TGTGCCAGCAGTGATGGGCACAGGGTAGGAGAGACCCAGTACTTC
J gene: TRBJ2-5
D gene: -
V gene: TRBV25-1
CDR3 length: 15
clone size: -

CDR3 protein: CAISEPTGYNEQFF
CDR3 DNA: TGTGCCATCAGTGAGCCGACAGGGTACAATGAGCAGTTCTTC
J gene: TRBJ2-1
D gene: TRBD1
V gene: TRBV10-3
CDR3 length: 14
clone size: few

CDR3 protein: CASSSLRGGAHQDTQYF
CDR3 DNA: TGTGCCAGCAGCTCCCTGAGAGGGGGGGCCCACCAGGATACGCAGTATTTT
J gene: TRBJ2-3
D gene: -
V gene: TRBV6-2/TRBV6-3
CDR3 length: 17
clone size: -

CDR3 protein: CASSAGLDNTGELFF
CDR3 DNA: TGTGCCAGCTCAGCGGGACTGGATAACACCGGGGAGCTGTTTTTT
J gene: TRBJ2-2
D gene: -
V gene: TRBV18
CDR3 length: 15
clone size: -

CDR3 protein: CSVDGAALNYGYTF
CDR3 DNA: TGCAGCGTCGACGGGGCAGCGCTTAACTATGGCTACACCTTC
J gene: TRBJ1-2
D gene: -
V gene: TRBV29-1
CDR3 length: 14
clone size: -

CDR3 protein: CASSEIRGYGYTF
CDR3 DNA: TGTGCCAGCAGTGAAATAAGAGGGTATGGCTACACCTTC
J gene: TRBJ1-2
D gene: -
V gene: TRBV2
CDR3 length: 13
clone size: -

CDR3 protein: CASSFYRTGAEAFF
CDR3 DNA: TGTGCCAGCAGCTTTTATAGGACAGGGGCTGAAGCTTTCTTT
J gene: TRBJ1-1
D gene: TRBD1
V gene: TRBV7-2
CDR3 length: 14
clone size: -

CDR3 protein: CASSTRAAIYVSDTQYF
CDR3 DNA: TGTGCCAGCAGTACCCGGGCAGCGATTTATGTTTCAGATACGCAGTATTTT
J gene: TRBJ2-3
D gene: -
V gene: TRBV28
CDR3 length: 17
clone size: -

CDR3 protein: CASSFRDHGDEQFF
CDR3 DNA: TGCGCCAGCAGCTTTAGGGACCATGGGGATGAGCAGTTCTTC
J gene: TRBJ2-1
D gene: -
V gene: TRBV5-1
CDR3 length: 14
clone size: -

CDR3 protein: CAISHGVDNEQYF
CDR3 DNA: TGTGCCATCAGTCATGGGGTGGACAATGAGCAGTACTTC
J gene: TRBJ2-7
D gene: -
V gene: TRBV10-3
CDR3 length: 13
clone size: -

CDR3 protein: CASSQVGQGAQYDYGYTF
CDR3 DNA: TGTGCCAGCAGCCAAGTAGGACAGGGGGCGCAGTACGACTATGGCTACACCTTC
J gene: TRBJ1-2
D gene: TRBD1
V gene: TRBV3-1
CDR3 length: 18
clone size: -

CDR3 protein: CSASLGLAGFTDTQYF
CDR3 DNA: TGCAGTGCTAGCCTCGGACTAGCGGGGTTCACAGATACGCAGTATTTT
J gene: TRBJ2-3
D gene: TRBD2
V gene: TRBV20-1
CDR3 length: 16
clone size: -

CDR3 protein: CAISESQAGGTDTQYF
CDR3 DNA: TGTGCCATCAGTGAGTCGCAGGCGGGAGGCACAGATACGCAGTATTTT
J gene: TRBJ2-3
D gene: TRBD2
V gene: TRBV10-3
CDR3 length: 16
clone size: -

CDR3 protein: CASSIGTSGGRHSYEQYF
CDR3 DNA: TGTGCCAGCAGCATCGGGACTAGCGGGGGCCGTCACTCCTACGAGCAGTACTTC
J gene: TRBJ2-7
D gene: TRBD2
V gene: TRBV7-9
CDR3 length: 18
clone size: -

CDR3 protein: CASREGLALYNEQFF
CDR3 DNA: TGCGCCAGCCGGGAGGGACTAGCGCTCTACAATGAGCAGTTCTTC
J gene: TRBJ2-1
D gene: TRBD2
V gene: TRBV5-1
CDR3 length: 15
clone size: -

CDR3 protein: CASSYGLQGFGETQYF
CDR3 DNA: TGTGCCAGCAGTTACGGCCTCCAGGGGTTCGGAGAGACCCAGTACTTC
J gene: TRBJ2-5
D gene: -
V gene: TRBV6-2/TRBV6-3
CDR3 length: 16
clone size: -

CDR3 protein: CASSQVAGGPLETQYF
CDR3 DNA: TGTGCCAGCAGCCAAGTAGCGGGGGGGCCCTTGGAGACCCAGTACTTC
J gene: TRBJ2-5
D gene: TRBD2
V gene: TRBV3-1
CDR3 length: 16
clone size: -

CDR3 protein: CASNFSLARFYEQYF
CDR3 DNA: TGCGCCAGCAACTTTTCATTAGCGCGATTCTACGAGCAGTACTTC
J gene: TRBJ2-7
D gene: -
V gene: TRBV5-1
CDR3 length: 15
clone size: -

CDR3 protein: CASSLRDTGGSQYF
CDR3 DNA: TGTGCCAGCAGCTTACGGGACACCGGAGGGTCCCAGTACTTC
J gene: TRBJ2-4
D gene: -
V gene: TRBV7-2
CDR3 length: 14
clone size: -

CDR3 protein: CSAGGTSETQYF
CDR3 DNA: TGCAGTGCTGGAGGGACTTCTGAGACCCAGTACTTC
J gene: TRBJ2-5
D gene: -
V gene: TRBV20-1
CDR3 length: 12
clone size: -

CDR3 protein: CSARDLTSNYNEQFF
CDR3 DNA: TGCAGTGCTAGAGATCTCACTAGTAACTACAATGAGCAGTTCTTC
J gene: TRBJ2-1
D gene: -
V gene: TRBV20-1
CDR3 length: 15
clone size: -

CDR3 protein: CASSRTGATSNEQFF
CDR3 DNA: TGTGCCAGCAGTCGTACAGGGGCGACTAGCAATGAGCAGTTCTTC
J gene: TRBJ2-1
D gene: -
V gene: TRBV6-5
CDR3 length: 15
clone size: -

CDR3 protein: CASSQVGPYGHTF
CDR3 DNA: TGCGCCAGCAGCCAAGTTGGCCCCTATGGCCACACCTTC
J gene: TRBJ1-2
D gene: -
V gene: TRBV4-1
CDR3 length: 13
clone size: -

CDR3 protein: CSAWSAGVETQYF
CDR3 DNA: TGCAGTGCTTGGAGTGCAGGTGTAGAGACCCAGTACTTC
J gene: TRBJ2-5
D gene: -
V gene: TRBV20-1
CDR3 length: 13
clone size: few

CDR3 protein: CASSQDGGLAEETQYF
CDR3 DNA: TGCGCCAGCAGCCAAGATGGAGGACTAGCTGAAGAGACCCAGTACTTC
J gene: TRBJ2-5
D gene: TRBD2
V gene: TRBV4-3
CDR3 length: 16
clone size: -

CDR3 protein: CASRPTSTDNWETQYF
CDR3 DNA: TGTGCCAGCAGGCCGACTAGCACCGATAATTGGGAGACCCAGTACTTC
J gene: TRBJ2-5
D gene: TRBD2
V gene: TRBV11-2
CDR3 length: 16
clone size: -

CDR3 protein: CASSFGQAYYEQYF
CDR3 DNA: TGTGCCAGCAGCTTCGGGCAAGCCTATTACGAGCAGTACTTC
J gene: TRBJ2-7
D gene: -
V gene: TRBV5-5
CDR3 length: 14
clone size: -

CDR3 protein: CSAELDRVLETQYF
CDR3 DNA: TGCAGTGCCGAACTGGACAGGGTTTTGGAGACCCAGTACTTC
J gene: TRBJ2-5
D gene: TRBD1
V gene: TRBV20-1
CDR3 length: 14
clone size: few

CDR3 protein: CASTAGGGPPLHF
CDR3 DNA: TGTGCCAGCACTGCTGGGGGGGGTCCACCCCTCCACTTT
J gene: TRBJ1-6
D gene: -
V gene: TRBV6-5
CDR3 length: 13
clone size: -